Presented here are 20 T cell receptor beta chains from one specimen sequenced in a study of blood T cell repertoires in COVID-19. Libraries were prepared by immunoSEQ multiplex PCR; TCRdb keeps only in-frame clonotypes and omits some of them. The sample contains 100,000 to 150,000 clones, under 85% of which appear only once. Sequenced: peripheral blood. The receptors originated from a woman aged 55-69 years with acute or convalescent COVID-19.

The CDR3 nucleotides read TGCGCCAGCAGCCAAGATTCTAGCCTGGCGCGGGGCTACACCTTC. This gives the protein CASSQDSSLARGYTF. The V call is TRBV4-1, the J call TRBJ1-2; D is undetermined. The V end was cut by 0 bases, the J end by 8 bases, with 16 bases between. The CDR3 spans 15 residues. Germline V CDR1 and CDR2: MGHRA, YSYEKL.

In this sample, this clone turned up once. The V call is TRBV18, the J call TRBJ1-6, with D possibly matching TRBD1 (5 bases). This CDR3 region has 15 residues. V was cut by 1 base and J by 8 bases, with 12 bases left in between. Germline V CDR1 and CDR2: KGHSH, LQKENI. CDR3 amino acids: CASSPRAGPDSPLHF. The CDR3 coding sequence is TGTGCCAGCTCACCACGGGCGGGGCCGGATTCACCCCTCCACTTT.

The chain carries TRBV2 and TRBJ1-2; D is uncertain. Trimming removed 5 bases from V and 1 base from J, with 11 bases in between. The CDR3 extends over 14 amino acids. Germline values: CDR1 SNHLY, CDR2 FYNNEI. The CDR3 DNA follows: TGTGCCAGCAGTTGGCAGGAAAGTAACTATGGCTACACCTTC. This sequence encodes CASSWQESNYGYTF.

The rearrangement joins TRBV25-1 to TRBJ1-2; no reliable D call. CDR1 is MGHDK, CDR2 SYGVNS, per germline. CDR3 length equals 16 residues. Trimming cost V 4 bases and J 3 bases, with 18 bases left between them. CDR3: CASSALTDRGDYGYTF. In DNA form, the CDR3 reads TGTGCCAGCAGTGCCTTGACTGACCGGGGAGACTATGGCTACACCTTC.

The CDR3 sequence is CASSEGLAKNIQYF. CDR3 bases: TGTGCCAGCAGTGAAGGGCTAGCCAAAAACATTCAGTACTTC. V usage is TRBV2 and J usage is TRBJ2-4; D not certain. This CDR3 has 14 residues. Germline lookup yields CDR1 SNHLY and CDR2 FYNNEI. The V end was cut by 1 base, the J end by 0 bases, with 4 bases between.

This clone was seen just once. The chain employs TRBV7-6 and TRBJ1-1; TRBD1 might be the D (5 bases). CDR3 length equals 16 residues. V was shortened by 3 bases and J by 4 bases, with 18 bases between the two germline ends. The germline CDR1 and CDR2 sequences are SGHVS and FNYEAQ. This chain's CDR3 is CASSFGGGGGTTEAFF. DNA of the CDR3: TGTGCCAGCAGCTTTGGAGGCGGGGGGGGGACCACTGAAGCTTTCTTT.

The chain couples TRBV14 to TRBJ1-2; 7 positions agree with TRBD1. This CDR3 is built from 15 residues. Looked up from germline, CDR1 is SGHDN and CDR2 is FVKESK. The V segment lost 4 bases and the J segment 4 bases; nucleotides outside the gene matches: 9. Here the CDR3 DNA reads TGTGCCAGCAGCCCCCATATTACAGGGGTCTATGGCTACACCTTC. This encodes CASSPHITGVYGYTF.

This clone was observed a single time. The genes are TRBV9 and TRBJ1-4, with TRBD1 identical over 7 bases. The length of the CDR3 is 15 residues. Germline CDR1 reads SGDLS; CDR2 reads YYNGEE. The V segment lost 4 bases and the J segment 5 bases; nucleotides outside the gene matches: 8. The CDR3 nucleotides read TGTGCCAGCAGCACCTCCGGACAGGTGAATGAAAAACTGTTTTTT. The encoded protein is CASSTSGQVNEKLFF.

This chain joins TRBV28 and TRBJ1-2, with unresolved D. Germline lookup yields CDR1 MDHEN and CDR2 SYDVKM. CDR3 size: 13 residues. Trimming stripped 3 bases from V and 5 bases from J, with 10 bases between. The CDR3 nucleotides are TGTGCCAGCAGTTTGTCCGTGCAGTATGGCTACACCTTC. Translation gives CASSLSVQYGYTF.

The chain joins TRBV19 to TRBJ1-2, with D tentatively TRBD1 (5 bases). This CDR3 has 14 residues. Germline V CDR1 and CDR2: LNHDA, SQIVND (reference sequence). V was cut by 5 bases and J by 5 bases, with 15 bases left in between. The CDR3 is CASSPSGEGYGYTF. CDR3 bases: TGTGCCAGTAGTCCCTCGGGGGAGGGGTATGGCTACACCTTC.

Worth noting for this clone: A far larger clone lies a single base away; this is likely a read error. J is TRBJ2-2 and V is TRBV5-1; weak D call: TRBD2 (6 bases). CDR3 length: 16 amino acids. V was trimmed by 1 base and J by 6 bases, leaving 16 bases between them. The germline CDR1 and CDR2 sequences are SGHRS and YFSETQ. The CDR3 here is CASSLLVGGSSGELFF. DNA of the CDR3: TGCGCCAGCAGCTTGCTTGTGGGGGGTTCGTCCGGGGAGCTGTTTTTT. The full variable domain, completed using reference TRBV5-1 and TRBJ2-2, is KAGVTQTPRYLIKTRGQQVTLSCSPISGHRSVSWYQQTPGQGLQFLFEYFSETQRNKGNFPGRFSGRQFSNSRSEMNVSTLELGDSALYLCASSLLVGGSSGELFFGEGSRLTVL.

The chain combines TRBV7-9 with TRBJ1-1; D possibly corresponds to TRBD1 (6 bases). This CDR3 is 15 amino acids long. Germline V gives CDR1 SEHNR, CDR2 FQNEAQ (reference sequence). V lost 5 bases and J lost 5, with 18 bases in between. CDR3 nucleotides: TGTGCCAGCAGCCCCATCACGGGGGGCGCAACTGAAGCTTTCTTT. Protein: CASSPITGGATEAFF.

J is TRBJ2-5 and V is TRBV5-1; 7 positions match TRBD1. Germline V gives CDR1 SGHRS, CDR2 YFSETQ. V shed 4 bases and J 5 bases; nucleotides not matched to a gene: 14. This CDR3 comprises 16 residues. The chain's CDR3 is CASSPYRQGLSETQYF. CDR3 in DNA: TGCGCCAGCAGCCCCTACCGACAGGGTCTGAGCGAGACCCAGTACTTC.

This clone was counted only a few times. CDR3: CASRRRSSYEQYF. The CDR3 region has the DNA TGTGCCAGCAGGAGACGGAGCTCCTACGAGCAGTACTTC. The rearrangement links TRBV21-1 to TRBJ2-7; TRBD2 is taken as the D call from the table, unchecked against the DNA. TRBV21-1 represents a pseudogene. This CDR3 comprises 13 residues.

This chain uses TRBV29-1 with TRBJ1-3; weak D call: TRBD1 (6 bases). The germline V and J ends were trimmed by 5 bases and 14 bases, with 13 bases remaining between them. This CDR3 comprises 10 residues. The germline gives CDR1 SQVTM, CDR2 ANQGSEA. CDR3 in DNA: TGCAGCGTTCAATACAGGGCAGTATATTTT. Its translation is CSVQYRAVYF.

The V gene is TRBV5-1, the J gene TRBJ2-5, with TRBD2 identical over 10 bases. CDR1 and CDR2 (germline): SGHRS, YFSETQ. V trimming: 3 bases; J trimming: 5 bases; junction bases outside the gene matches: 10. The length of the CDR3 is 16 residues. CDR3 coding DNA: TGCGCCAGCAGCTCCAAGACTAGCGGGTCTGTTGAGACCCAGTACTTC. Translation gives CASSSKTSGSVETQYF.

The chain carries TRBV7-3 and TRBJ2-3, with a tentative D call TRBD2 (6 bases). V lost 3 bases and J lost 2, with 15 bases in between. The germline gives CDR1 SGHTA, CDR2 FQGTGA. The CDR3 has 16 amino acids. The chain's CDR3 is CASSFGGRSTTDTQYF. In nucleotides, the CDR3 is TGTGCCAGCAGCTTTGGGGGGAGGTCGACCACAGATACGCAGTATTTT.

The chain combines TRBV25-1 with TRBJ1-5; possible D gene TRBD1, 6 bases. Trimming removed 3 bases at V and 7 bases at J, with 13 bases between. Per the germline V gene, CDR1 is MGHDK and CDR2 is SYGVNS. The CDR3 runs 14 residues. The DNA for the CDR3 is TGTGCCAGCAGTGACTCTCTAGGGGGACAGCCCCAGCATTTT. This gives the protein CASSDSLGGQPQHF.

The chain recombines TRBV7-9 with TRBJ1-1; D is unresolved. V was shortened by 5 bases and J by 5 bases, with 15 bases between the two germline ends. The CDR3 covers 14 residues. In germline, CDR1 is SEHNR, CDR2 FQNEAQ (reference sequence). The CDR3 DNA follows: TGTGCCAGCAGCCAAACGAGCCAGACAACTGAAGCTTTCTTT. Protein: CASSQTSQTTEAFF.

This chain uses TRBV10-3 with TRBJ2-3; the D gene is possibly TRBD2 (6 bases). The germline gives CDR1 ENHRY, CDR2 SYGVKD. V gave up 1 base and J gave up 2 bases, with 10 bases separating them. There are 15 residues in the CDR3. CDR3 protein: CAISEWDSYTDTQYF. For the CDR3, the DNA is TGTGCCATCAGTGAGTGGGACTCGTACACAGATACGCAGTATTTT.